A selection of T cell receptor beta chains follows, all from one sample in a study of CD8+CD57+ T cells in acquired aplastic anemia. TCRdb independently ran MiXCR on the reads; one entry per CDR3 protein. The table shows 150,000 to 200,000 distinct CDR3 sequences, with 40% to 60% occurring only once. Sequenced sample: sorted CD4+, CD8+, or CD8+CD57+ T cells (not recorded which) from PBMCs. These receptors originate from a human donor with aplastic anemia. The CDR3 runs from the conserved cysteine through the conserved F or W. The order of the fields is CDR3 length, J gene, clone size, V gene, D gene, CDR3 DNA, CDR3 protein. A D gene is named only where the DNA matches it firmly. For some rows the clone size is stated as once, few or many, or as a class when expanded; others skip it.

14,TRBJ1-1,many,TRBV5-4,-,TGTGCCAGCAGCCCCCTAAGTCCGAACACTGAAGCTTTCTTT,CASSPLSPNTEAFF
14,TRBJ1-6,once,TRBV5-1,-,TGCGCCAGCAGCATTAGCTCCTATAATTCACCCCTCCACTTT,CASSISSYNSPLHF
13,TRBJ1-2,-,TRBV12-3/TRBV12-4,-,TGTGCCAGCAGTTTTCCCAGGGCCTATGGCTACACCTTC,CASSFPRAYGYTF
16,TRBJ2-7,-,TRBV24-1,-,TGTGCCACCAGTGACGCCCTGACAGGCACCGATTACGAGCAGTACTTC,CATSDALTGTDYEQYF
15,TRBJ2-5,many,TRBV10-1,TRBD2,TGCGCCAGCAGTGCTTCTAGCGGGAATGCAGAGACCCAGTACTTC,CASSASSGNAETQYF
15,TRBJ2-1,once,TRBV6-4,-,TGTGCCAGCAGTGACGGGTTACCATCCTACAATGAGCAGTTCTTC,CASSDGLPSYNEQFF
12,TRBJ1-4,-,TRBV20-1,-,TGCAGTGCTGACAGGTTGCGAGAAAAACTGTTTTTT,CSADRLREKLFF
13,TRBJ2-3,-,TRBV5-4,-,TGTGCCAGCAGCTTCTCTAGCACAGATACGCAGTATTTT,CASSFSSTDTQYF
13,TRBJ2-5,-,TRBV24-1,-,TGTGCCACCAGGGGCCGTGACCAAGAGACCCAGTACTTC,CATRGRDQETQYF
14,TRBJ1-3,-,TRBV2,-,TGTGCGAGCCCGGACAAACTCTCTGGAAACACCATATATTTT,CASPDKLSGNTIYF
16,TRBJ2-3,-,TRBV14,TRBD2,TGTGCCAGCAGCCTCTTTGGACTAGCGGATTCAGATACGCAGTATTTT,CASSLFGLADSDTQYF
13,TRBJ1-2,many,TRBV7-9,-,TGCGCCAGCAGCTTGGGGCAGGGCTATGGCTACACCTTC,CASSLGQGYGYTF
13,TRBJ2-7,once,TRBV10-3,-,TGTGCCATCAGTGAGTTGGAGGCTGCAACGCAGTACTTC,CAISELEAATQYF
11,TRBJ2-1,-,TRBV29-1,-,TGCAGCGTTGGCGAGATCGATGAGCAGTTCTTC,CSVGEIDEQFF
17,TRBJ2-1,few,TRBV4-1,TRBD2,TGCGCCAGCAGCCAAGATCGTGCGCGGGAGGGCAGGGATGAGCAGTTCTTC,CASSQDRAREGRDEQFF
17,TRBJ2-7,many,TRBV24-1,TRBD2,TGTGCCACCAGTGATTTGGGGGGAGGGGCAGCCGCTTCGAAGCAGTACTTC,CATSDLGGGAAASKQYF
17,TRBJ1-1,once,TRBV6-1,TRBD1,TGTGCCAGCAGTGAAACGCGGGACAGGGCTCTGAACACTGAAGCTTTCTTT,CASSETRDRALNTEAFF
14,TRBJ2-7,-,TRBV6-1,-,TGTGCCAGCAGTGAGGGAAGACAATCCTACGAGCAGTACTTC,CASSEGRQSYEQYF
15,TRBJ2-1,-,TRBV20-1,-,TGCAGTGCTAGAGAGGGCAAGCGATCCTACAATGAGCAGTTCTTC,CSAREGKRSYNEQFF
12,TRBJ2-2,once,TRBV7-9,-,TGTGCCAGCAGCTTAGCTAACGGGGAGCTGTTTTTT,CASSLANGELFF
14,TRBJ1-1,-,TRBV10-3,-,TGTGCCATCAGATCTCGGACAAGCGAGGGGAAAGCTTTCTTT,CAIRSRTSEGKAFF
14,TRBJ2-1,-,TRBV7-3,TRBD1,TGTGCCAGCAGAGGACAGGCCATCTACAATGAGCAGTTCTTC,CASRGQAIYNEQFF
13,TRBJ2-7,few,TRBV10-3,-,TGTGCCACAAATCCAACAAGCGGAGTCGAGCAGTACTTC,CATNPTSGVEQYF
12,TRBJ2-1,many,TRBV7-8,-,TGTGCCAGCAGCCGATTAGTCAAGGTCAGGGTCTTC,CASSRLVKVRVF
14,TRBJ2-7,many,TRBV12-3/TRBV12-4,TRBD2,TGTGCCAGCAGCCCCCAGACTAGCGAGTACGAGCAGTACTTC,CASSPQTSEYEQYF
16,TRBJ1-1,many,TRBV7-2,TRBD1,TGTGCCAGCAGCTCACCCGACAGGGGATGGAACACTGAAGCTTTCTTT,CASSSPDRGWNTEAFF
13,TRBJ1-2,-,TRBV7-9,-,TGTGGCAGCACTCAAGGGGGGGGCTATGGCTACACCTTC,CGSTQGGGYGYTF
16,TRBJ2-3,many,TRBV7-9,-,TGTGCCAGCAGCTTAGCGGCCGTAACCCGCACAGATACGCAGTATTTT,CASSLAAVTRTDTQYF
15,TRBJ1-5,-,TRBV7-3,-,TGCGCCAGCAGCCAGGGACGTAATAGCAATCAGCCCCAGCATTTT,CASSQGRNSNQPQHF
15,TRBJ2-1,-,TRBV7-8,-,TGTGCCAGCAGCTCCGGGACTTCGCCCTACAATGAGCAGTTCTTC,CASSSGTSPYNEQFF
13,TRBJ2-7,-,TRBV20-1,TRBD2,TGCGGTGCTAGAGGGACTAAATCCTACGACCAGTACTTC,CGARGTKSYDQYF
16,TRBJ1-2,-,TRBV25-1,TRBD1,TGTGCCAGCAGTGAAAAGGAGGACAGGGGGCTAAGTGGCTACACCTTC,CASSEKEDRGLSGYTF
16,TRBJ2-1,many,TRBV19,-,TGTGCCAGTAGTGACCGACTTTTAGACTCCTACAATGAGCAGTTCTTC,CASSDRLLDSYNEQFF
12,TRBJ2-7,-,TRBV7-9,-,TGTGCCAGCAGCACCCCCGGGAGCGAGCAGTACTTC,CASSTPGSEQYF
13,TRBJ1-1,-,TRBV7-2,TRBD1,TGTGCCAGCAGATCAAGACAGGGGAGTGAAGCTTTCTTT,CASRSRQGSEAFF
12,TRBJ1-1,-,TRBV7-2,-,TGTGCCTGGACTCTCGGGGACACTGAAGCTTTCTTT,CAWTLGDTEAFF
14,TRBJ2-7,many,TRBV12-3/TRBV12-4,TRBD1,TGTGCCAGCAGCGGGACAGCTTCCTCCTACGAGCAGTACTTC,CASSGTASSYEQYF
15,TRBJ2-3,-,TRBV5-1,-,TGCGCCAGCGGGGAGGCGGCCACTAGCACAGATACGCAGTATTTT,CASGEAATSTDTQYF
14,TRBJ1-1,once,TRBV20-1,-,TGCAGTGCGACCACAGGTGCAAGGGGCACTGAAGCTTTCTTT,CSATTGARGTEAFF